These 20 T cell receptor beta chains originate from one sample sequenced in a study of early T cells in non-severe SARS-CoV-2 infection (dated by TCRdb to the early 2020s). The library was produced with 5' RACE. TCRdb records NextSeq 500 as the sequencer. TCRdb reprocessed the public reads (quality trimming at Q25 with fastp, clone calling with MiXCR) and kept in-frame beta chains. Entries are consolidated by CDR3 protein sequence, retaining the most common genes and DNA. Counted in this sample were 85,000 to 100,000 distinct CDR3 sequences; 16% of them appeared once. The ten biggest clones cover 4.5% to 6.5% of the sample. The sample consisted of whole blood, taken at baseline. The receptor set was obtained from an adult who was a healthcare worker with PCR-confirmed SARS-CoV-2 infection or an uninfected control (not recorded which).

The rearrangement uses TRBV7-9 and TRBJ2-1, with D tentatively TRBD1 (6 bases). Deletions cut 5 bases from V and 6 bases from J, with 20 bases between. From germline, CDR1 is SEHNR and CDR2 FQNEAQ (reference sequence). This CDR3 has 16 amino acids. The CDR3 DNA reads as TGTGCCAGCAGCGGAGAACAGGGTCGAGGGGTCAATGAGCAGTTCTTC. Translating it yields CASSGEQGRGVNEQFF.

The chain combines TRBV13 with TRBJ2-1; 12 nucleotides align to TRBD2. The CDR3 is 15 amino acids. Germline trimming cut 7 bases from V and 8 bases from J; bases unmatched to any gene: 9. Germline CDR1 PRHDT, CDR2 FYEKMQ (reference sequence). Here the CDR3 reads CASIATSGSWDEQFF. The DNA for the CDR3 is TGTGCCAGCATCGCGACTAGCGGGAGTTGGGATGAGCAGTTCTTC.

The sample holds a few counts of this clonotype. This rearrangement joins TRBV18 to TRBJ2-1; D perhaps matches TRBD2 (5 bases). Trimming took off 5 bases at V and 7 bases at J, with 12 bases between the two ends. From germline, CDR1 is KGHSH and CDR2 LQKENI. The CDR3 is 13 residues long. CDR3 sequence (DNA): TGTGCCAGCTCATCGGGGTCCGGGAATGAGCAGTTCTTC. Translated: CASSSGSGNEQFF.

This rearrangement joins TRBV12-3 or TRBV12-4 to TRBJ2-1; D gene ambiguous. The CDR3 length is 13 residues. With 7 bases removed from V and 0 bases from J, the gap between germline ends came to 7 bases. CDR3 in amino acids: CASTPASYNEQFF. CDR3 bases: TGTGCCAGCACCCCGGCCTCCTACAATGAGCAGTTCTTC.

This clonotype was counted a few times. This chain uses TRBV7-9 with TRBJ2-5; maybe TRBD1 (6 bases). Trimming cost V 5 bases and J 5 bases, with 18 bases left between them. The CDR3 extends over 15 amino acids. The germline V gene encodes CDR1 SEHNR and CDR2 FQNEAQ (reference sequence). The CDR3 protein is CASSPLQGSKETQYF. CDR3 sequence (DNA): TGTGCCAGCAGCCCATTACAGGGTTCTAAGGAGACCCAGTACTTC.

The chain joins TRBV20-1 to TRBJ2-1; TRBD2 aligns across 15 bases. Germline V gene sequence: CDR1 DFQATT, CDR2 SNEGSKA (reference sequence). V trimming: 4 bases; J trimming: 2 bases; junction bases outside the gene matches: 12. The CDR3 spans 19 residues. CDR3 bases: TGCAGTGCTACCAACCCCCCTGGACTAGCGGGAGGGACCTACAATGAGCAGTTCTTC. The encoded protein is CSATNPPGLAGGTYNEQFF.

There are many counts of this clonotype. The chain uses TRBV7-8 and TRBJ1-4; D remains ambiguous. CDR1 is SGHVS, CDR2 FQNEAQ, per germline. V was pared by 4 bases and J by 10 bases, with 7 bases between. The CDR3 is 11 residues long. The CDR3 nucleotides are TGTGCCAGCAGCTGGGGTGGAAAACTGTTTTTT. Amino acid sequence: CASSWGGKLFF.

The chain is built from TRBV4-3 and TRBJ2-6; a possible D gene is TRBD2 (5 bases). CDR1 LGHNA and CDR2 YSLEER come from the germline V gene. The CDR3 runs 17 residues. With 5 bases removed from V and 1 base from J, the gap between germline ends came to 15 bases. The chain's CDR3 is CASSLASEVSGANVLTF. The CDR3 DNA sequence: TGCGCCAGCAGCTTAGCGTCGGAGGTGTCTGGGGCCAACGTCCTGACTTTC.

The genes are TRBV11-2 and TRBJ2-1; 9 bases map to TRBD1. Germline CDR1 and CDR2: SGHAT and FQNNGV. CDR3 length: 15 amino acids. The V gene end was trimmed by 6 bases and the J gene end by 5 bases; junction bases not matched to a gene: 8. The chain's CDR3 is CASSNPGQGDNEQFF. The CDR3 nucleotides read TGTGCCAGCAGTAATCCGGGACAGGGAGACAATGAGCAGTTCTTC.

V gene TRBV20-1 combines with J gene TRBJ1-2; the match to TRBD1 covers 10 bases. The germline V gene encodes CDR1 DFQATT and CDR2 SNEGSKA (reference sequence). CDR3 length: 15 residues. After removal of 4 bases from V and 2 bases from J, the junction contained 7 bases not matched to a gene. The CDR3, as DNA: TGCAGTGCTACCGGGACAGGGGCAACAAACTATGGCTACACCTTC. It encodes CSATGTGATNYGYTF.

CDR3 nucleotides: TGTGCCCGGAAGCCGGGACAGGGCGTCTACAATGAGCAGTTCTTC. Translating it yields CARKPGQGVYNEQFF. The genes are TRBV30 and TRBJ2-1, with 9 bases aligning to TRBD1. The CDR3 extends over 15 amino acids. CDR1 is GTSNPN and CDR2 is SVGIG in the germline V gene (reference sequence). The trim removed 8 bases at V and 3 bases at J, leaving 11 bases unmatched.

This chain joins TRBV9 and TRBJ2-2, with D uncertain. The CDR3 is made up of 13 amino acids. Germline loops: CDR1 SGDLS, CDR2 YYNGEE. V was cut by 4 bases and J by 6 bases, with 10 bases left in between. CDR3: CASSSTTSGELFF. CDR3 in DNA: TGTGCCAGCAGCTCTACGACCTCCGGGGAGCTGTTTTTT.

A few counts support this clonotype. This chain uses TRBV7-9 with TRBJ2-3; maybe TRBD1 (7 bases). The CDR3 contains 13 residues. Germline V gene lookup returns CDR1 SEHNR and CDR2 FQNEAQ (reference sequence). The germline V and J ends were trimmed by 5 bases and 5 bases, with 11 bases remaining between them. Here the CDR3 reads CASSRQGGDTQYF. The CDR3 DNA reads as TGTGCCAGCAGCCGACAGGGAGGAGATACGCAGTATTTT.

The rearrangement joins TRBV12-3 or TRBV12-4 to TRBJ2-3; 10 nucleotides match TRBD1. The V and J ends lost 6 bases and 6 bases, in that order; junction bases with no gene match: 12. There are 16 residues in the CDR3. CDR3 residues: CASSTPGTGDPDTQYF. CDR3 bases: TGTGCCAGCAGCACTCCCGGGACAGGGGATCCGGATACGCAGTATTTT.

Turning to this clonotype: Mismatch with germline at one junction end may stem from a read error. CDR3 sequence: CASSADRNSENTIYF. The CDR3 region has the DNA TGTGCCAGCAGCGCCGACAGGAACTCTGAAAACACCATATATTTT. The chain employs TRBV7-2 and TRBJ1-3; tentative D call: TRBD1 (6 bases). Germline CDR1 and CDR2: SGHTA and FQGNSA. This CDR3 spans 15 amino acids. Combining the CDR3 with reference TRBV7-2 and TRBJ1-3 gives the whole variable domain GAGVSQSPSNKVTEKGKDVELRCDPISGHTALYWYRQSLGQGLEFLIYFQGNSAPDKSGLPSDRFSAERTGGSVSTLTIQRTQQEDSAVYLCASSADRNSENTIYFGEGSWLTVV.

In its sample, this clonotype was seen a few times. The gene calls are TRBV5-4 and TRBJ2-5; TRBD1 agrees at 10 bases. Germline V gene sequence: CDR1 SGHNT, CDR2 YYREEE (reference sequence). This CDR3 region has 17 residues. The ends lost 5 bases at V and 4 bases at J; junction bases unmatched: 14. The CDR3 bases are TGTGCCAGCAGTCAGAAGCGCGGGACAGGGGCTGGAGAGACCCAGTACTTC. Translated: CASSQKRGTGAGETQYF.

The chain links TRBV29-1 to TRBJ1-1; D remains ambiguous. The CDR3 runs 11 residues. Per germline, CDR1 SQVTM and CDR2 ANQGSEA. With 4 bases removed from V and 1 base from J, the gap between germline ends came to 4 bases. The CDR3 DNA sequence: TGCAGCGTTGTAGAGAACACTGAAGCTTTCTTT. Translated: CSVVENTEAFF. Complete variable domain (other parts from reference TRBV29-1 and TRBJ1-1): SAVISQKPSRDICQRGTSLTIQCQVDSQVTMMFWYRQQPGQSLTLIATANQGSEATYESGFVIDKFPISRPNLTFSTLTVSNMSPEDSSIYLCSVVENTEAFFGQGTRLTVV.

In this sample, this clonotype turned up a few times. This chain links TRBV12-3 or TRBV12-4 with TRBJ2-4; perhaps TRBD2 as D (7 bases). The V end was cut by 0 bases, the J end by 7 bases, with 10 bases between. This CDR3 has 14 amino acids. CDR3 bases: TGTGCCAGCAGTTTAGCGGGAGGGGGTAACATTCAGTACTTC. It codes for CASSLAGGGNIQYF.

At least ten counts were recorded for this clonotype. The rearrangement joins TRBV11-2 to TRBJ2-7; 9 bases align to TRBD1. V trimming: 4 bases; J trimming: 3 bases; junction bases outside the gene matches: 16. The germline V gene encodes CDR1 SGHAT and CDR2 FQNNGV. This CDR3 region has 18 residues. The CDR3 nucleotides read TGTGCCAGCAGCTCCACCCCGACAGGGGGTAGGAACGACTACGAGCAGTACTTC. Amino acid sequence: CASSSTPTGGRNDYEQYF. Full variable domain (missing parts from reference TRBV11-2 and TRBJ2-7): EAGVAQSPRYKIIEKRQSVAFWCNPISGHATLYWYQQILGQGPKLLIQFQNNGVVDDSQLPKDRFSAERLKGVDSTLKIQPAKLEDSAVYLCASSSTPTGGRNDYEQYFGPGTRLTVT.

This clonotype was picked up a small number of times. V usage is TRBV19 and J usage is TRBJ2-1, with D unresolved. CDR1 is LNHDA and CDR2 is SQIVND in the germline V gene (reference sequence). The V gene lost 5 bases and the J gene lost 7 bases, with 9 bases spanning the gap. The CDR3 totals 12 residues. The DNA of the CDR3 is TGTGCCAGTAGTGGCTTAGTTAATGAGCAGTTCTTC. This translates into CASSGLVNEQFF.